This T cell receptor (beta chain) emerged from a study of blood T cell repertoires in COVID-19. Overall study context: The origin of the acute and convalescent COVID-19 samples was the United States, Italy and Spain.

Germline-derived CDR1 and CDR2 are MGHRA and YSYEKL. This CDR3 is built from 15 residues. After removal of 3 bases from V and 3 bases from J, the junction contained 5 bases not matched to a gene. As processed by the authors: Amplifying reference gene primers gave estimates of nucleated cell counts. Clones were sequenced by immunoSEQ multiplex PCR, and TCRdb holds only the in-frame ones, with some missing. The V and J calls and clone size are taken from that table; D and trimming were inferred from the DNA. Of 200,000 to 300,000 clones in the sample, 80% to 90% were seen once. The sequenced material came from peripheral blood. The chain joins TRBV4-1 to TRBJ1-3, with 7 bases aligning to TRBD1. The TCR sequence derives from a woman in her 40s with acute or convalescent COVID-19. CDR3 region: CASSHRQGGGNTIYF. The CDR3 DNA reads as TGCGCCAGCAGCCACAGACAGGGCGGTGGAAACACCATATATTTT.